Following are 10 T cell receptor beta chains from one sample sequenced in a study of T cell repertoires in cytomegalovirus infection. Each CDR3 protein gets one entry after TCRdb re-called the reads with MiXCR. This table has 62,000 or so distinct CDR3 sequences, roughly a fifth appearing once. No cognate antigen is known for these TCRs. This sample comprised CD8+ T cells from cultured PBMCs, obtained from culture after CMV antigen stimulation. These receptors were taken from a human donor in good health (CMV status not recorded). Some clones in this sample may be carry-over from other donors' samples.

This chain uses TRBV7-9 with TRBJ1-1; D unclear. The germline V gene has CDR1 SEHNR and CDR2 FQNEAQ (reference sequence). CDR3 length: 13 residues. The germline V and J ends were trimmed by 3 bases and 0 bases, with 5 bases remaining between them. CDR3 in DNA: TGTGCCAGCAGCTTGCACCTGAACACTGAAGCTTTCTTT. Translation gives CASSLHLNTEAFF. The variable domain in full, completed from reference TRBV7-9 and TRBJ1-1, reads DTGVSQNPRHKITKRGQNVTFRCDPISEHNRLYWYRQTLGQGPEFLTYFQNEAQLEKSRLLSDRFSAERPKGSFSTLEIQRTEQGDSAMYLCASSLHLNTEAFFGQGTRLTVV.

In its sample, this clonotype was seen a few times. The chain is built from TRBV7-2 and TRBJ1-4; D is uncertain. Germline V gene lookup returns CDR1 SGHTA and CDR2 FQGNSA. The CDR3 is 15 amino acids. V dropped 2 bases and J dropped 4 bases, with 11 bases sitting between them. As DNA, the CDR3 is TGTGCCAGCAGCTTAAGATCTGGGATTAATGAAAAACTGTTTTTT. This encodes CASSLRSGINEKLFF.

The chain carries TRBV11-2 and TRBJ2-1; the match to TRBD2 covers 10 bases. The CDR3 spans 16 residues. Germline CDR1 is SGHAT and CDR2 is FQNNGV. V was pared by 5 bases and J by 8 bases, with 12 bases of the junction left unmatched. CDR3 sequence reads: CASSPAWTSGLDEQFF. The CDR3 DNA follows: TGTGCCAGCAGCCCCGCCTGGACTAGCGGCCTAGATGAGCAGTTCTTC.

The chain recombines TRBV5-1 with TRBJ2-7; 9 bases match TRBD2. Germline V gene sequence: CDR1 SGHRS, CDR2 YFSETQ. V lost 0 bases to trimming and J lost 1 base; unmatched junction nucleotides: 5. The CDR3 has 16 amino acids. The DNA of the CDR3 is TGCGCCAGCAGCTTGGGGCTAGCGGGGACATCCTACGAGCAGTACTTC. It encodes CASSLGLAGTSYEQYF.

The rearrangement links TRBV6-5 to TRBJ1-5; TRBD1 aligns across 7 bases. Germline CDR1 reads MNHEY; CDR2 reads SVGAGI. V gave up 4 bases and J gave up 7 bases; unmatched junction bases: 7. There are 14 residues in the CDR3. The DNA of the CDR3 is TGTGCCAGCAGTTCGTTACAGGGGAACCAGCCCCAGCATTTT. It yields the protein CASSSLQGNQPQHF.

The chain has TRBV12-3 or TRBV12-4 and TRBJ2-2, with a weak D call TRBD2 (6 bases). V was shortened by 3 bases and J by 5 bases, with 13 bases between the two germline ends. The length of the CDR3 is 15 residues. The DNA of the CDR3 is TGTGCCAGCAGTTTCATTGGGAGCGGGACCGGGGAGCTGTTTTTT. This codes for CASSFIGSGTGELFF.

In this sample, this clonotype turned up many times. The gene calls are TRBV7-9 and TRBJ1-1; D perhaps matches TRBD1 (5 bases). V was shortened by 5 bases and J by 1 base, with 11 bases between the two germline ends. Germline V gene data show CDR1 as SEHNR and CDR2 as FQNEAQ (reference sequence). The CDR3 spans 14 residues. This CDR3 reads CASSTTDTNTEAFF. In DNA form, the CDR3 reads TGTGCCAGCAGCACGACAGATACGAACACTGAAGCTTTCTTT.

This clonotype was seen repeatedly, ten times or more. The chain links TRBV2 to TRBJ2-1; the match to TRBD2 covers 8 bases. V gave up 0 bases and J gave up 1 base; unmatched junction bases: 11. The CDR3 covers 19 residues. Looked up from germline, CDR1 is SNHLY and CDR2 is FYNNEI. CDR3 sequence: CASSEAGAGVPLSYNEQFF. CDR3 DNA: TGTGCCAGCAGTGAAGCGGGAGCGGGGGTTCCACTTTCCTACAATGAGCAGTTCTTC. Looking up the rest from reference TRBV2 and TRBJ2-1 gives the full variable domain: EPEVTQTPSHQVTQMGQEVILRCVPISNHLYFYWYRQILGQKVEFLVSFYNNEISEKSEIFDDQFSVERPDGSNFTLKIRSTKLEDSAMYFCASSEAGAGVPLSYNEQFFGPGTRLTVL.

V is TRBV7-9 and J is TRBJ1-1, with D maybe TRBD1 (5 bases). The CDR3 covers 13 residues. The ends were cut back, 8 bases at V and 1 base at J, with 11 bases in the middle. CDR1 SEHNR and CDR2 FQNEAQ come from the germline V gene (reference sequence). The CDR3 here is CASVGRENTEAFF. DNA for the CDR3: TGTGCCAGCGTCGGCAGGGAGAACACTGAAGCTTTCTTT.

This clonotype was picked up a small number of times. The chain couples TRBV6-5 to TRBJ1-1; no reliable D call. CDR1 is MNHEY and CDR2 is SVGAGI in the germline V gene. CDR3 length: 15 residues. The germline V and J ends were trimmed by 0 bases and 1 base, with 9 bases remaining between them. The CDR3 DNA reads as TGTGCCAGCAGTTACTCGAAAGTTTCGAACACTGAAGCTTTCTTT. It encodes CASSYSKVSNTEAFF.